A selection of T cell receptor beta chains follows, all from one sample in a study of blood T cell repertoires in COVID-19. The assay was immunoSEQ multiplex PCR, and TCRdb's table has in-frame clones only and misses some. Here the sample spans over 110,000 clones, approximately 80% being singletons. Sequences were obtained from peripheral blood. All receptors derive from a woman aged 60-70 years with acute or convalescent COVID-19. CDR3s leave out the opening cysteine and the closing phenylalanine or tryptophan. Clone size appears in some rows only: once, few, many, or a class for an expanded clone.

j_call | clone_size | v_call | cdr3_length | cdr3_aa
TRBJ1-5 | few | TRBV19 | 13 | ASRAFSQGNQPQH
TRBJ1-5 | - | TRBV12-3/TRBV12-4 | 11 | ASSNTGLQPQH
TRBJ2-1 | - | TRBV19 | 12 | ASTLLAGVAEQF
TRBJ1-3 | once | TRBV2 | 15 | ASLRSRSPSLGNTIY
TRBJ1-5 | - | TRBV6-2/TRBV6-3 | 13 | ASSYATYSNQPQH
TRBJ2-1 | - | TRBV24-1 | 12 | ATSDWTDYNEQF
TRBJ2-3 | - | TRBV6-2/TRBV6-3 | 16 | ASSLGQLSAHSTDTQY
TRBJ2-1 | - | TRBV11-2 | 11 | ASSTDRAGEQF
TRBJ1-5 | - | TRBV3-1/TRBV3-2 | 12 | ASSPGGGNQPQH
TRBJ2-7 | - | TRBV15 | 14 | ATSPTWTALSYEQY
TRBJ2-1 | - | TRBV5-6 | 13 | ASSLGLAGVSEQF
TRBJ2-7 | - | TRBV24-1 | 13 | ATSDYTDRGYEQY
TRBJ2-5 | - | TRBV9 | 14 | ASSAPGAGGQETQY
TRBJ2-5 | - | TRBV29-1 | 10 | SVEMFRETQY
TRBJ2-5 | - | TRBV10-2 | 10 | ASTYRGETQY
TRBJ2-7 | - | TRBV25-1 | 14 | ASSESNIPGLYEQY
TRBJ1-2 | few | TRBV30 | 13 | AWSGGPVTGDGYT
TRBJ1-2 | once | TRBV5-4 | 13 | ASSFGRVDSRGYT
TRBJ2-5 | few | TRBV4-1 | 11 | ASSLAVQETQY
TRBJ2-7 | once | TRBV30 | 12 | AWIRPGQPYEQY
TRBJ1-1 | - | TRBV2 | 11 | ATDTMMNTEAF
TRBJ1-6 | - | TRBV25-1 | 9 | ASSPGQALR
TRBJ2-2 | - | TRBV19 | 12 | ASSKTGVSGELF
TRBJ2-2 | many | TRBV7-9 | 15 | ASSLAWTGGFTGELF
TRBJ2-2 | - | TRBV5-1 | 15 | ASSLGFGTGDTGELF
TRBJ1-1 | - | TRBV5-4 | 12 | ASSLTGINTEAF
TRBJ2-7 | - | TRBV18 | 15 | ASSPITGQMSSYEQY
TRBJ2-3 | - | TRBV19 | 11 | ASRLQGTDTQY
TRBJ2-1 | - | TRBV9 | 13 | ASSVASVSYNEQF
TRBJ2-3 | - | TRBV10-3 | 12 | AISGGTSTDTQY
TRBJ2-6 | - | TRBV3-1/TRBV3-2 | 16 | ASSQKPGLAEGANVLT